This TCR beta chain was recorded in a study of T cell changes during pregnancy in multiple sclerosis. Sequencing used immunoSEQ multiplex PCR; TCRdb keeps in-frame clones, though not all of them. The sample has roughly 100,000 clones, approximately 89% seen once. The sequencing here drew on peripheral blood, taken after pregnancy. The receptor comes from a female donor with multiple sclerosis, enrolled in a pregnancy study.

Here the CDR3 DNA reads TGTGCCAGCAGCTTTGGCAGTGCATACGAGCAGTACTTC. This codes for CASSFGSAYEQYF. The V and J genes are TRBV11-2 and TRBJ2-7; D is unclear. Trimming left V 3 bases short and J 4 bases short, with 10 bases between. This CDR3 spans 13 amino acids. Germline-derived CDR1 and CDR2 are SGHAT and FQNNGV.